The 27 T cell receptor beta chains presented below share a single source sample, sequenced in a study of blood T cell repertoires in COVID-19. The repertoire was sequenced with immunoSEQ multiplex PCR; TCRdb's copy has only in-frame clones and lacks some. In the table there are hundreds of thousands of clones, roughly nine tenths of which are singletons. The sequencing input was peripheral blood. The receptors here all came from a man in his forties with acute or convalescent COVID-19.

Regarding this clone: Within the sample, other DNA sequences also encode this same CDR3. CDR3 residues: CAWSPGGYGYTF. CDR3 DNA sequence: TGTGCCTGGAGTCCAGGGGGATATGGCTACACCTTC. The rearrangement joins TRBV30 to TRBJ1-2; 7 bases match TRBD1. The CDR3 consists of 12 residues. Unmatched junction bases numbered 2, after V lost 2 bases and J lost 5 bases. Looked up from germline, CDR1 is GTSNPN and CDR2 is SVGIG (reference sequence).

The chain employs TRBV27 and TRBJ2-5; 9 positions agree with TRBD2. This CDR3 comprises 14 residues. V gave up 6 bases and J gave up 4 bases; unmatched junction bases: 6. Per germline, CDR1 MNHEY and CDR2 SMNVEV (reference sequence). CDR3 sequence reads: CASSPLLAGETQYF. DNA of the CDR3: TGTGCCAGCAGCCCCCTACTAGCGGGAGAGACCCAGTACTTC.

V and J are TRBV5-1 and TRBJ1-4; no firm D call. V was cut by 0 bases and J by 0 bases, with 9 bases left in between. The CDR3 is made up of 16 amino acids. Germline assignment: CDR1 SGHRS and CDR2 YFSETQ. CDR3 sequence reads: CASSLVSPATNEKLFF. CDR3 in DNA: TGCGCCAGCAGCTTGGTGTCCCCGGCAACTAATGAAAAACTGTTTTTT.

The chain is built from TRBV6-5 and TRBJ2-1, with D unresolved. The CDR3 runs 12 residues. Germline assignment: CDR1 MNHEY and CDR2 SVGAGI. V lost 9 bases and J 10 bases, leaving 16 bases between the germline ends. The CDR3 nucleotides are TGTGCCAGTGGGCGCAGGAACGGCGAGCAGTTCTTC. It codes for CASGRRNGEQFF.

The CDR3 is CSAPPQGRGTDTQYF. CDR3 coding DNA: TGCAGCGCTCCACCGCAGGGGAGAGGGACAGATACGCAGTATTTT. This rearrangement joins TRBV29-1 to TRBJ2-3; possible D gene TRBD1, 6 bases. The CDR3 spans 15 residues. Germline V CDR1 and CDR2: SQVTM, ANQGSEA. Trimming shortened V by 7 bases and J by 3 bases, and 20 bases separated the two germline ends.

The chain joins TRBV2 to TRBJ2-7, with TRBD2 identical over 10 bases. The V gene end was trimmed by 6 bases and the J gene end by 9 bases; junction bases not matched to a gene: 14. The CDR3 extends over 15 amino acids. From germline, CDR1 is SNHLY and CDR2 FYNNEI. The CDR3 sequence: CASRIEGLAGVVQYF. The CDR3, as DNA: TGTGCCAGCAGAATTGAGGGTCTAGCGGGAGTGGTGCAGTACTTC.

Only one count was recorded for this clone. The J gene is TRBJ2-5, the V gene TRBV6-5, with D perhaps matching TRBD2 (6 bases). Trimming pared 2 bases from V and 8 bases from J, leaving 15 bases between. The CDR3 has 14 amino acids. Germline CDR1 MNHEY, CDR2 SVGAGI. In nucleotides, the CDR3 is TGTGCCAGCAGTTACGGTACACGCGGGGTAACCCAGTACTTC. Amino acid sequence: CASSYGTRGVTQYF.

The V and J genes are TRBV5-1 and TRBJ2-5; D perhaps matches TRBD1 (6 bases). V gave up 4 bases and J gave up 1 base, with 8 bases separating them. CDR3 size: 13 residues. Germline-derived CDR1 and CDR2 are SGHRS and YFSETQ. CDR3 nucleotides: TGCGCCAGCAGCGCAGGGGCCCAAGAGACCCAGTACTTC. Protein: CASSAGAQETQYF.

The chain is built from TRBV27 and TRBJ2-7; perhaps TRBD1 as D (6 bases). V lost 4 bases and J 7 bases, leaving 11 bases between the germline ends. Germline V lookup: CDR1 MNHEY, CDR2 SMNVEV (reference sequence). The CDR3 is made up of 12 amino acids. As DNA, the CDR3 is TGTGCCAGCAGTTCACAGGGTTGGGAGCAGTACTTC. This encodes CASSSQGWEQYF.

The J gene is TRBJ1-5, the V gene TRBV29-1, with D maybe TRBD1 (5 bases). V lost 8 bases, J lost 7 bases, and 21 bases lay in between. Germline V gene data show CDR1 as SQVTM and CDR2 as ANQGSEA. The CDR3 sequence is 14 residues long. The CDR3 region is CSLLFGRVDQPQHF. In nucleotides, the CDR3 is TGCAGCTTACTTTTTGGCAGGGTGGACCAGCCCCAGCATTTT.

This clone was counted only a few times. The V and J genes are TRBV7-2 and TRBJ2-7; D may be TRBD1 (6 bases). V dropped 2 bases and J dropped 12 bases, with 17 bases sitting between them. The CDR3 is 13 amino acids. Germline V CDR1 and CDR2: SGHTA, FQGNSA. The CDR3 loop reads CASSLNQEDSRYF. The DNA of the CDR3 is TGTGCCAGCAGCTTAAATCAGGAGGACAGTCGGTACTTC.

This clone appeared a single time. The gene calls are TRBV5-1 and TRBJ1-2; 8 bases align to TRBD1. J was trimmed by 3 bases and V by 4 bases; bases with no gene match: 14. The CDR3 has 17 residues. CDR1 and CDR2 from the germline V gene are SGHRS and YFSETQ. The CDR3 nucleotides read TGCGCCAGCAGCCCTTCTATGGACAGGGCAACTTACTATGGCTACACCTTC. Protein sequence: CASSPSMDRATYYGYTF. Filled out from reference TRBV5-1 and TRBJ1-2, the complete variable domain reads KAGVTQTPRYLIKTRGQQVTLSCSPISGHRSVSWYQQTPGQGLQFLFEYFSETQRNKGNFPGRFSGRQFSNSRSEMNVSTLELGDSALYLCASSPSMDRATYYGYTFGSGTRLTVV.

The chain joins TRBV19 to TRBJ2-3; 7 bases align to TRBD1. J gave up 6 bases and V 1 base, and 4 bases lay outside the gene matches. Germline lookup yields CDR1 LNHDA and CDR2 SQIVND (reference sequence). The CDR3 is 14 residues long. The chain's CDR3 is CASSIGQGVDTQYF. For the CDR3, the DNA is TGTGCCAGTAGTATAGGTCAGGGGGTGGATACGCAGTATTTT.

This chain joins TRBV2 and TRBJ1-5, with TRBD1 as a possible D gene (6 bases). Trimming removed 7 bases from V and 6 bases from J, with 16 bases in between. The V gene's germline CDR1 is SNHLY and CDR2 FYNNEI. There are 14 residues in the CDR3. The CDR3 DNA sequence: TGTGCCAGCATTTTACAGGGACGGGGTCAGCCCCAGCATTTT. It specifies CASILQGRGQPQHF.

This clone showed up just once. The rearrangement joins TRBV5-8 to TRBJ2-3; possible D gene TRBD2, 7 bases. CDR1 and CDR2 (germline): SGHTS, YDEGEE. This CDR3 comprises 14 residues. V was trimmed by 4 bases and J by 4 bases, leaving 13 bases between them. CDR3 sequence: CASSERGGPDTQYF. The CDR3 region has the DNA TGTGCCAGCAGCGAGAGGGGGGGGCCAGATACGCAGTATTTT.

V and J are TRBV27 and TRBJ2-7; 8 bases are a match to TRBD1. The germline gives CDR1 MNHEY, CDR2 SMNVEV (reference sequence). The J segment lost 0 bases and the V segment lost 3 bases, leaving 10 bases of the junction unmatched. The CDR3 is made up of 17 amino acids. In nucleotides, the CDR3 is TGTGCCAGCAGTTTGATCGGGGACAGGCAGAGCTCCTACGAGCAGTACTTC. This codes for CASSLIGDRQSSYEQYF.

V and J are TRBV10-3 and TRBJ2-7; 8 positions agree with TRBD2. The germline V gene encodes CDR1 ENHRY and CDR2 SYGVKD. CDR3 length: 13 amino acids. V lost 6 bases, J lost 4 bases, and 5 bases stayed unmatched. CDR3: CAISPGGRYEQYF. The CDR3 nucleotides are TGTGCCATCAGCCCGGGGGGGAGGTACGAGCAGTACTTC.

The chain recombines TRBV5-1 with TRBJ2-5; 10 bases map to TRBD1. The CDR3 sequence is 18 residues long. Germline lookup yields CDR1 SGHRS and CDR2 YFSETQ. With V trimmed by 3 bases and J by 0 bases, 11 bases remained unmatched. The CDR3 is CASSSGTGDLWYQETQYF. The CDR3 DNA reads TGCGCCAGCAGCTCGGGGACAGGGGACCTTTGGTACCAAGAGACCCAGTACTTC.

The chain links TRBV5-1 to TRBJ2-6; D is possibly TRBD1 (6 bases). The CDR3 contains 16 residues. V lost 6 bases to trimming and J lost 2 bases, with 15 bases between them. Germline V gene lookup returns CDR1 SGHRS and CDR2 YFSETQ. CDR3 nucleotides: TGCGCCAGCAACACAGGGACCGGAGCTGGGGCCAACGTCCTGACTTTC. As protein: CASNTGTGAGANVLTF.

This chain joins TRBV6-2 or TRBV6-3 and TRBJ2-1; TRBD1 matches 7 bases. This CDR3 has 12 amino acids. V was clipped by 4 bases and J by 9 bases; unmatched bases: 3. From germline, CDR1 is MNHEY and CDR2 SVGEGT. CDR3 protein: CASSSTGVEQFF. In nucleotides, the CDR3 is TGTGCCAGCAGTTCAACAGGGGTTGAGCAGTTCTTC.

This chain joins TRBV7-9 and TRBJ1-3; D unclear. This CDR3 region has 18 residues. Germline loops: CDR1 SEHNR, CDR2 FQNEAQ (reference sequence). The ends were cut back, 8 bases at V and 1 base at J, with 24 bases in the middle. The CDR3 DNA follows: TGTGCCAGCGAAAGGTGGGGAGGTCGAAATCCTTCTGGAAACACCATATATTTT. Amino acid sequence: CASERWGGRNPSGNTIYF. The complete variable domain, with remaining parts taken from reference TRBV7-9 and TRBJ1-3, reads DTGVSQNPRHKITKRGQNVTFRCDPISEHNRLYWYRQTLGQGPEFLTYFQNEAQLEKSRLLSDRFSAERPKGSFSTLEIQRTEQGDSAMYLCASERWGGRNPSGNTIYFGEGSWLTVV.

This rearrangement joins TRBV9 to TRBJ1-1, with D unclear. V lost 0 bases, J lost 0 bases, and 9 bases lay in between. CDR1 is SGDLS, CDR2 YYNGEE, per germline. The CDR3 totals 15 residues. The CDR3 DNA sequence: TGTGCCAGCAGCGTAGGTGGCCAGATGAACACTGAAGCTTTCTTT. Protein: CASSVGGQMNTEAFF.

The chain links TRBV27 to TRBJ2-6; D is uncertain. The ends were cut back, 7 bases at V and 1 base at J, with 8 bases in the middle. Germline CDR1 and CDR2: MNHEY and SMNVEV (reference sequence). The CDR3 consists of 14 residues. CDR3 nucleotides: TGTGCCAGCAAGCCGTGGTCTGGGGCCAACGTCCTGACTTTC. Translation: CASKPWSGANVLTF.

The DNA for the CDR3 is TGCGCCAGCAGCTTCGAACAGGGAAGTCAGCCCCAGCATTTT. Its translation is CASSFEQGSQPQHF. The chain recombines TRBV5-1 with TRBJ1-5, with TRBD1 as a possible D gene (6 bases). This CDR3 has 14 residues. Germline V gene lookup returns CDR1 SGHRS and CDR2 YFSETQ. The V end lost 2 bases, the J end lost 6 bases, and 12 bases lay between the germline ends.

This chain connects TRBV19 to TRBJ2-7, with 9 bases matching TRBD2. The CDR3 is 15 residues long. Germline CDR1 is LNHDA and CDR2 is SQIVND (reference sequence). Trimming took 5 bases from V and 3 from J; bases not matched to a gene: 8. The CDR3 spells CASSFYSSGNYEQYF. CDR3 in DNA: TGTGCCAGTAGTTTTTACTCTAGCGGGAACTACGAGCAGTACTTC.

CDR3 in amino acids: CASSLTPRGTGELFF. The DNA for the CDR3 is TGTGCCAGCAGCTTAACCCCCAGGGGAACCGGGGAGCTGTTTTTT. The chain couples TRBV7-3 to TRBJ2-2, with D maybe TRBD1 (6 bases). This CDR3 has 15 residues. Germline assignment: CDR1 SGHTA and CDR2 FQGTGA. Trimming took 0 bases from V and 5 from J, leaving 10 bases between them.

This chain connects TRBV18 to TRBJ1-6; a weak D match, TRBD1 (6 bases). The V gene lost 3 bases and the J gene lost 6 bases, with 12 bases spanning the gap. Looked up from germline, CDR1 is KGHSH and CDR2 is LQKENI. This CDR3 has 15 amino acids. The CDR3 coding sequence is TGTGCCAGCTCACCGACAGGTCGGAGTAATTCACCCCTCCACTTT. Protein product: CASSPTGRSNSPLHF. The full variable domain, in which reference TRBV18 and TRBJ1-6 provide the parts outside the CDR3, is NAGVMQNPRHLVRRRGQEARLRCSPMKGHSHVYWYRQLPEEGLKFMVYLQKENIIDESGMPKERFSAEFPKEGPSILRIQQVVRGDSAAYFCASSPTGRSNSPLHFGNGTRLTVT.